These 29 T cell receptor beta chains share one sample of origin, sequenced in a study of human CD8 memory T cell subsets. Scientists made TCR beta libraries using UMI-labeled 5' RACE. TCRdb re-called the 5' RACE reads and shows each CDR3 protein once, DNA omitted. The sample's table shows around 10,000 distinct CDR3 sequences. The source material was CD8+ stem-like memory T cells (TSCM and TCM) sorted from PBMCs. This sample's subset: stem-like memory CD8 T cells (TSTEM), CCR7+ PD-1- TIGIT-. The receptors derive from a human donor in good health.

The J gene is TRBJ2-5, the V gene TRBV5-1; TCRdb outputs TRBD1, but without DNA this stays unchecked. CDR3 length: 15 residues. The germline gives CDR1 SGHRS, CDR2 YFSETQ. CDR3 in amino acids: CASSLIRTGQETQYF.

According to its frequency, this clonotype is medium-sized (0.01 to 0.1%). This chain's CDR3 is CSVTAPDSEATNTGELFF. The chain combines TRBV29-1 with TRBJ2-2; TCRdb's D gene call, TRBD1, goes unchecked for lack of DNA. Germline V lookup: CDR1 SQVTM, CDR2 ANQGSEA. CDR3 length: 18 residues.

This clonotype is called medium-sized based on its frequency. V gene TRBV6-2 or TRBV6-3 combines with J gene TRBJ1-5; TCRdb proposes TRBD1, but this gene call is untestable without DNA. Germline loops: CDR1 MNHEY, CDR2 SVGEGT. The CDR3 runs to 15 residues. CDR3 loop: CASSLQGLSYQPQHF.

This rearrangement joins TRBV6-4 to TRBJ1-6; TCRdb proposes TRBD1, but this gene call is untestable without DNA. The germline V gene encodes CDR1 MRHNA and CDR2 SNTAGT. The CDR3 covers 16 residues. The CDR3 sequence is CASSDQGQGANSPLHF.

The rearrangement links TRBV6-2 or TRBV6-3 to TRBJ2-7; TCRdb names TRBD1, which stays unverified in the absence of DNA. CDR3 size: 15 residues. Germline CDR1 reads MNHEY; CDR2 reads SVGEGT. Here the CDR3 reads CASSWERDASYEQYF.

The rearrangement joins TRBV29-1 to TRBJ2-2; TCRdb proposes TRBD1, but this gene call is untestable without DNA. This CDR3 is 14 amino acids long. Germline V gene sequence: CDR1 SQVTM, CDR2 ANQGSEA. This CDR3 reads CSVRGGALTGELFF.

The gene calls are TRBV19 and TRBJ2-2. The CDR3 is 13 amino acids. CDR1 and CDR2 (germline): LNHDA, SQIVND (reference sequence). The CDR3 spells CASSLRIGGELFF. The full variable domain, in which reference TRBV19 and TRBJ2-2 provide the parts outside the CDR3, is DGGITQSPKYLFRKEGQNVTLSCEQNLNHDAMYWYRQDPGQGLRLIYYSQIVNDFQKGDIAEGYSVSREKKESFPLTVTSAQKNPTAFYLCASSLRIGGELFFGEGSRLTVL.

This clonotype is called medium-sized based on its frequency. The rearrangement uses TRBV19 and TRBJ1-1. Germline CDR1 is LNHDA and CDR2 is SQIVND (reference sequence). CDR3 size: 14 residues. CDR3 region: CASMRAAREHEAFF.

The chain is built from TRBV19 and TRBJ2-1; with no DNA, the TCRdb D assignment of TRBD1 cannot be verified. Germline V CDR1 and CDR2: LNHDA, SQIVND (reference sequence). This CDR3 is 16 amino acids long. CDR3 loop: CASSLGGGPAYNEQFF.

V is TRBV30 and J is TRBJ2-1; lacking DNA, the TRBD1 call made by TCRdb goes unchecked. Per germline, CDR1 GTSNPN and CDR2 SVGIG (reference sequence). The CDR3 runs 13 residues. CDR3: CAWDPTGGHEQFF.

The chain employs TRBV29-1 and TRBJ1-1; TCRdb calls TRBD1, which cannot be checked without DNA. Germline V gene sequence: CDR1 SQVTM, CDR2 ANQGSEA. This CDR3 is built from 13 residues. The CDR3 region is CSVERKGPTEAFF.

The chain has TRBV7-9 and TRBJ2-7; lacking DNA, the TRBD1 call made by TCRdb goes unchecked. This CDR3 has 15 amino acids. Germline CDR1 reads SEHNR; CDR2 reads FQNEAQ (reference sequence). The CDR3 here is CASSLVDRAPYEQYF.

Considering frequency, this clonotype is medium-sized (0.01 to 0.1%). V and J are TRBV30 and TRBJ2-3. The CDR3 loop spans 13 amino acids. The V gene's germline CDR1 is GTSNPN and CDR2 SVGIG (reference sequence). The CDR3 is CAWSVGEGVTQYF.

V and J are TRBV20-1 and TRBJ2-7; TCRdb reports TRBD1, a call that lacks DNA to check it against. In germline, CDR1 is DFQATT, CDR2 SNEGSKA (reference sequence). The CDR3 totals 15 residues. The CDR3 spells CSASHRDRAAYEQYF.

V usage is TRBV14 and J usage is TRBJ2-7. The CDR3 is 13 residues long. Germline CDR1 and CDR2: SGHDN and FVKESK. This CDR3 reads CASSASATYEQYF.

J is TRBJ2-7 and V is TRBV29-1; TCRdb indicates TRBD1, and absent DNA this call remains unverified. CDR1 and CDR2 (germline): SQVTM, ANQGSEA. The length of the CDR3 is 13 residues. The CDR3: CSVWDRDAYEQYF.

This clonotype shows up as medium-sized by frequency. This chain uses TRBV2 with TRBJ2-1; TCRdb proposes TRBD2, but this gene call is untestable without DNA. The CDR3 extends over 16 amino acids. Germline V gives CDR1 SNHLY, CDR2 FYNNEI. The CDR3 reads CASSELRVSSYNEQFF.

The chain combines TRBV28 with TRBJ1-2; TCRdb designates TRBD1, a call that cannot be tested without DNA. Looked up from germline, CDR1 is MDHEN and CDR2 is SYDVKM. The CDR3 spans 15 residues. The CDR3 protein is CASSPQWTGLYGYTF.

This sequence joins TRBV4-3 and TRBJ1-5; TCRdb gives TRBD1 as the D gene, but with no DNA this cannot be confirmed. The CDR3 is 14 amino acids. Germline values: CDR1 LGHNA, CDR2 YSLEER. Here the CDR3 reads CASSPGRADQPQHF.

CDR3 sequence: CASSFNYERDYNEQFF. This chain links TRBV7-6 with TRBJ2-1; with no DNA, the TCRdb D assignment of TRBD2 cannot be verified. In germline, CDR1 is SGHVS, CDR2 FNYEAQ. There are 16 residues in the CDR3.

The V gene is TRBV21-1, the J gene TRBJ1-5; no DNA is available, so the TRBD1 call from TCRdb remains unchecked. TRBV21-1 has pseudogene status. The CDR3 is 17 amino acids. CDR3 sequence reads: CASSRVTGVQLNQPQHF.

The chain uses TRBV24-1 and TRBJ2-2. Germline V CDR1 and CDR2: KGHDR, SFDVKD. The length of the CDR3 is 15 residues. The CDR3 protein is CATSDRWQATGELFF.

CDR3 loop: CASSRTGYNEQFF. The J gene is TRBJ2-1, the V gene TRBV27; checking the TCRdb D call of TRBD1 is not possible without DNA. The V gene's germline CDR1 is MNHEY and CDR2 SMNVEV (reference sequence). This CDR3 comprises 13 residues.

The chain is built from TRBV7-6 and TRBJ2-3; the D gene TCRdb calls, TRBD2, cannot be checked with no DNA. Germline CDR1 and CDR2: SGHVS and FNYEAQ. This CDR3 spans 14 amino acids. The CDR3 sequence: CATGGEGPSDTQYF.

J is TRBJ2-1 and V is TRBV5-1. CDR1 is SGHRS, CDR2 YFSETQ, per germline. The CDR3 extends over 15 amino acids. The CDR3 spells CASSQALGKNNEQFF. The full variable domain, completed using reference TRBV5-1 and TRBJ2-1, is KAGVTQTPRYLIKTRGQQVTLSCSPISGHRSVSWYQQTPGQGLQFLFEYFSETQRNKGNFPGRFSGRQFSNSRSEMNVSTLELGDSALYLCASSQALGKNNEQFFGPGTRLTVL.

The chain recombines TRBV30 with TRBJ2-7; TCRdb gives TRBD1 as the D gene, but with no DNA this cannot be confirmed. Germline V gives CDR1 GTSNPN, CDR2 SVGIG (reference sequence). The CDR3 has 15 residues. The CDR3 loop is CAWSLGGDGSYEQYF.

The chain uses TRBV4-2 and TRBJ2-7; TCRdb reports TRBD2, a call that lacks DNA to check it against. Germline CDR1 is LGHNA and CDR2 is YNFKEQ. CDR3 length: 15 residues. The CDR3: CASSQERGANYEQYF.

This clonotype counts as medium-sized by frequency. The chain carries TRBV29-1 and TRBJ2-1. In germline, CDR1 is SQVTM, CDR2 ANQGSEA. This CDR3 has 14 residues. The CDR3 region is CSVDGIRFNNEQFF.

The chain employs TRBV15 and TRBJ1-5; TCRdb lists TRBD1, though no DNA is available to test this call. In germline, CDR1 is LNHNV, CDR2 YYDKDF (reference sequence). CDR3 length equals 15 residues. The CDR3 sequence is CATSRAQAGGQPQHF.